One sample yielded the 16 T cell receptor beta chains listed below, sequenced in a study of cytotoxic CD8 clonotypes in ibrutinib-treated CLL. Some clones are missing from TCRdb's copy, which holds only in-frame ones; the method was immunoSEQ multiplex PCR. The sample yields around 160,000 clones, roughly 88% seen once. This material consisted of PBMCs, taken at disease progression, from a patient treated with ibrutinib. The receptors shown here come from a human donor with chronic lymphocytic leukemia.

V gene TRBV6-5 combines with J gene TRBJ2-7; possibly TRBD1 or TRBD2 for D (5 bases each). This CDR3 contains 13 residues. CDR1 is MNHEY, CDR2 SVGAGI, per germline. V was trimmed by 2 bases and J by 6 bases, leaving 11 bases between them. This CDR3 is CASSYGDQIEQYF. In DNA form, the CDR3 reads TGTGCCAGCAGTTACGGGGACCAGATCGAGCAGTACTTC.

This clone was seen just once. The genes are TRBV11-3 and TRBJ2-1; D uncertain. V shed 2 bases and J shed 8 bases, with 10 bases lying between them. CDR1 and CDR2 from the germline V gene are SGHNT and YENEEA. There are 13 residues in the CDR3. The CDR3 DNA follows: TGTGCCAGCAGCTTACGCAGACTCGATGAGCAGTTCTTC. Protein product: CASSLRRLDEQFF.

The chain is built from TRBV10-3 and TRBJ2-3; 10 bases match TRBD2. The CDR3 is 14 amino acids. Per germline, CDR1 ENHRY and CDR2 SYGVKD. V shed 10 bases, J shed 10 bases, and the junction held 14 bases outside the gene matches. This CDR3 is CATRTSGNPRAQYF. DNA for the CDR3: TGTGCCACCCGGACTAGCGGTAATCCCCGCGCGCAGTATTTT.

Remarks on this clone: This same CDR3 is encoded by further DNA sequences in the sample. This rearrangement joins TRBV6-5 to TRBJ1-1; D gene unclear. Deletions cut 7 bases from V and 0 bases from J, with 3 bases between. CDR1 MNHEY and CDR2 SVGAGI come from the germline V gene. This CDR3 has 11 residues. DNA for the CDR3: TGTGCCAGCAAGGTGAACACTGAAGCTTTCTTT. Encoded protein: CASKVNTEAFF.

The V and J genes are TRBV19 and TRBJ1-5, with a tentative D call TRBD1 (5 bases). Deletions cut 3 bases from V and 0 bases from J, with 18 bases between. This CDR3 region has 18 residues. Germline values: CDR1 LNHDA, CDR2 SQIVND (reference sequence). In nucleotides, the CDR3 is TGTGCCAGTAGTATTATAAATCGACAGACCTATAGCAATCAGCCCCAGCATTTT. Translated, it gives CASSIINRQTYSNQPQHF.

The CDR3 here is CASSYNSGSGEQYF. The DNA for the CDR3 is TGTGCCAGCAGTTACAACAGCGGGAGTGGCGAGCAGTACTTC. The chain has TRBV6-6 and TRBJ2-7; 8 nucleotides agree with TRBD2. Trimming removed 2 bases from V and 6 bases from J; junction bases left unmatched: 6. CDR3 length: 14 amino acids. Germline V gene data show CDR1 as MNHNY and CDR2 as SVGAGI (reference sequence).

The V and J genes are TRBV19 and TRBJ2-7; D might be TRBD2 (5 bases). The CDR3 loop spans 15 amino acids. Germline assignment: CDR1 LNHDA and CDR2 SQIVND (reference sequence). Trimming took 4 bases from V and 3 from J, leaving 16 bases between them. The DNA for the CDR3 is TGTGCCAGTAGTACGCGAACCGGGAATAACTACGAGCAGTACTTC. It yields the protein CASSTRTGNNYEQYF.

The chain links TRBV7-9 to TRBJ2-2; no firm D call. Germline CDR1 and CDR2: SEHNR and FQNEAQ (reference sequence). With 7 bases removed from V and 5 bases from J, the gap between germline ends came to 11 bases. The CDR3 totals 13 residues. The CDR3 DNA reads TGTGCCAGCACTATAGGTGGGACCGGGGAGCTGTTTTTT. It codes for CASTIGGTGELFF.

The V and J genes are TRBV7-3 and TRBJ1-1; 8 bases fit TRBD1. The germline V gene encodes CDR1 SGHTA and CDR2 FQGTGA. The CDR3 is 15 amino acids. V lost 5 bases, J lost 3 bases, and 8 bases stayed unmatched. In nucleotides, the CDR3 is TGTGCCAGCAGCCCCGGGCAGGGGGCGTACACTGAAGCTTTCTTT. The encoded protein is CASSPGQGAYTEAFF.

V is TRBV5-4 and J is TRBJ2-3; D uncertain. The CDR3 runs 12 residues. Germline V CDR1 and CDR2: SGHNT, YYREEE (reference sequence). V was clipped by 3 bases and J by 2 bases, with 4 bases between them. This chain's CDR3 is CASSSPTDTQYF. DNA of the CDR3: TGTGCCAGCAGCTCACCCACAGATACGCAGTATTTT.

The gene calls are TRBV5-1 and TRBJ1-4; D is unresolved. The CDR3 consists of 14 residues. The V gene's germline CDR1 is SGHRS and CDR2 YFSETQ. V was trimmed by 4 bases and J by 2 bases, leaving 9 bases between them. The CDR3 spells CASSPGRTNEKLFF. CDR3 nucleotides: TGCGCCAGCAGCCCAGGACGCACTAATGAAAAACTGTTTTTT.

The chain joins TRBV7-9 to TRBJ2-1; TRBD2 matches 8 bases. The trim removed 7 bases at V and 0 bases at J, leaving 8 bases unmatched. Germline V lookup: CDR1 SEHNR, CDR2 FQNEAQ (reference sequence). The CDR3 runs 16 residues. The CDR3 protein is CASTIQRGSSYNEQFF. CDR3 nucleotide sequence: TGTGCCAGCACCATCCAGCGGGGGTCCTCCTACAATGAGCAGTTCTTC.

The chain's CDR3 is CAWSARRGEAFF. DNA of the CDR3: TGTGCCTGGAGTGCCCGAAGGGGGGAAGCTTTCTTT. The chain uses TRBV30 and TRBJ1-1, with D possibly matching TRBD1 (6 bases). The CDR3 spans 12 residues. Trimming removed 1 base at V and 8 bases at J, with 11 bases between. Germline assignment: CDR1 GTSNPN and CDR2 SVGIG (reference sequence).

A single count supports this clone. The chain joins TRBV5-1 to TRBJ2-1, with 14 bases matching TRBD2. The CDR3 spans 20 residues. Per the germline V gene, CDR1 is SGHRS and CDR2 is YFSETQ. V lost 3 bases to trimming and J lost 6 bases; unmatched junction nucleotides: 17. The CDR3 nucleotides are TGCGCCAGCAGCTCCTCCGGGACTAGCGGGAGTTGGTCTCCGGCCAATGAGCAGTTCTTC. This gives the protein CASSSSGTSGSWSPANEQFF. The variable domain in full, with the rest retrieved from reference TRBV5-1 and TRBJ2-1, is KAGVTQTPRYLIKTRGQQVTLSCSPISGHRSVSWYQQTPGQGLQFLFEYFSETQRNKGNFPGRFSGRQFSNSRSEMNVSTLELGDSALYLCASSSSGTSGSWSPANEQFFGPGTRLTVL.

The rearrangement joins TRBV5-1 to TRBJ1-1, with D maybe TRBD1 (5 bases). The CDR3 covers 14 residues. Per germline, CDR1 SGHRS and CDR2 YFSETQ. V lost 0 bases, J lost 3 bases, and 9 bases lay in between. CDR3 nucleotide sequence: TGCGCCAGCAGCTTGGTGGGGGGATACACTGAAGCTTTCTTT. Encoded protein: CASSLVGGYTEAFF.

This sequence joins TRBV5-1 and TRBJ1-4, with a tentative D call TRBD1 (5 bases). This CDR3 comprises 16 residues. The V end was cut by 0 bases, the J end by 1 base, with 10 bases between. The germline gives CDR1 SGHRS, CDR2 YFSETQ. CDR3 amino acids: CASSLAGAETNEKLFF. In DNA form, the CDR3 reads TGCGCCAGCAGCTTGGCCGGGGCGGAAACTAATGAAAAACTGTTTTTT.